Each of the 14 T cell receptor beta chains below was sequenced from the same sample in a study of early T cells in non-severe SARS-CoV-2 infection. TCRdb called the 5' RACE reads again in MiXCR, with one record for every CDR3 protein. The sample has tens of thousands of distinct CDR3 sequences; about 10% are singletons. Sequenced sample: whole blood. The source is an adult who was a healthcare worker with PCR-confirmed SARS-CoV-2 infection or an uninfected control (not recorded which).

This sequence joins TRBV20-1 and TRBJ2-7, with D tentatively TRBD1 (5 bases). Per germline, CDR1 DFQATT and CDR2 SNEGSKA (reference sequence). V lost 2 bases and J 0 bases, leaving 8 bases between the germline ends. The CDR3 has 13 residues. The DNA of the CDR3 is TGCAGTGCTAGACCAGACAGCTCCTACGAGCAGTACTTC. It is translated as CSARPDSSYEQYF.

Ten or more counts support this clonotype. The chain uses TRBV7-9 and TRBJ1-5; no reliable D call. The CDR3 has 15 residues. V dropped 6 bases and J dropped 2 bases, with 14 bases sitting between them. The germline V gene encodes CDR1 SEHNR and CDR2 FQNEAQ (reference sequence). CDR3: CASSSAGSGNQPQHF. CDR3 nucleotide sequence: TGTGCCAGCAGTTCCGCAGGATCCGGCAATCAGCCCCAGCATTTT.

The V and J genes are TRBV5-1 and TRBJ1-1; the D is unclear. The CDR3 sequence is 15 residues long. The germline V and J ends were trimmed by 3 bases and 4 bases, with 16 bases remaining between them. CDR1 is SGHRS, CDR2 YFSETQ, per germline. The CDR3 DNA reads as TGCGCCAGCAGCTCCGAGCCTGGGCAAGGCACTGAAGCTTTCTTT. Its translation is CASSSEPGQGTEAFF.

This clonotype has only a few counts. This chain uses TRBV6-2 or TRBV6-3 with TRBJ2-1; D gene unclear. The CDR3 has 14 amino acids. Looked up from germline, CDR1 is MNHEY and CDR2 is SVGEGT. V was shortened by 2 bases and J by 3 bases, with 8 bases between the two germline ends. CDR3 nucleotides: TGTGCCAGCAGTTACGGAGTGGTCTACAATGAGCAGTTCTTC. Translated: CASSYGVVYNEQFF.

DNA for the CDR3: TGTGCCAGCAGATTAACTAGCGGGAGTGAGACCCAGTACTTC. Translated: CASRLTSGSETQYF. The chain is built from TRBV2 and TRBJ2-5; 11 positions match TRBD2. J gave up 5 bases and V 6 bases, and 5 bases lay outside the gene matches. This CDR3 is built from 14 residues. From germline, CDR1 is SNHLY and CDR2 FYNNEI.

This clonotype was counted ten times or more. The chain uses TRBV3-1 and TRBJ2-5; D is unresolved. The length of the CDR3 is 15 residues. V lost 4 bases to trimming and J lost 0 bases, with 12 bases between them. From germline, CDR1 is LGHDT and CDR2 YNNKEL (reference sequence). The CDR3 region has the DNA TGTGCCAGCAGCCGAGCTACGGAGTACCAAGAGACCCAGTACTTC. As protein: CASSRATEYQETQYF.

The chain recombines TRBV4-1 with TRBJ1-5; tentative D call: TRBD1 (5 bases). V was clipped by 0 bases and J by 0 bases, with 6 bases between them. CDR3 size: 15 residues. Germline CDR1 MGHRA, CDR2 YSYEKL. CDR3 sequence (DNA): TGCGCCAGCAGCCAAGAGGGGGATAGCAATCAGCCCCAGCATTTT. This encodes CASSQEGDSNQPQHF.

This clonotype was recorded many times. CDR3 nucleotide sequence: TGTGCCAGCAGTTTAATTAGACCGGGCCCCACTGAAGCTTTCTTT. Protein product: CASSLIRPGPTEAFF. The rearrangement links TRBV6-2 or TRBV6-3 to TRBJ1-1; no definite D call. V was clipped by 4 bases and J by 4 bases, with 16 bases between them. Germline V CDR1 and CDR2: MNHEY, SVGEGT. This CDR3 is 15 amino acids long.

This clonotype was detected ten times or more. The genes are TRBV29-1 and TRBJ2-1; D gene unclear. Per the germline V gene, CDR1 is SQVTM and CDR2 is ANQGSEA. The V end was cut by 7 bases, the J end by 9 bases, with 13 bases between. The CDR3 runs 11 residues. The CDR3 sequence: CSGSHSVEQFF. The CDR3 DNA is TGCAGCGGGAGTCACAGTGTTGAGCAGTTCTTC.

This clonotype occurred a few times. The gene calls are TRBV3-1 and TRBJ2-1; D gene uncertain. Trimming stripped 4 bases from V and 6 bases from J, with 13 bases between. Germline loops: CDR1 LGHDT, CDR2 YNNKEL (reference sequence). The CDR3 contains 14 residues. The CDR3 spells CASSPLSTVNEQFF. In DNA form, the CDR3 reads TGTGCCAGCAGCCCTTTAAGTACGGTCAATGAGCAGTTCTTC.

CDR3 nucleotide sequence: TGTGCCAGCAGCTTTAGGGACTTCGAAGAAGCCCAGTACTTC. Its translation: CASSFRDFEEAQYF. The rearrangement joins TRBV7-8 to TRBJ2-5; tentatively, D is TRBD2 (6 bases). This CDR3 has 14 amino acids. Trimming took off 3 bases at V and 9 bases at J, with 17 bases between the two ends. Looked up from germline, CDR1 is SGHVS and CDR2 is FQNEAQ. Complete variable domain (other parts from reference TRBV7-8 and TRBJ2-5): GAGVSQSPRYKVAKRGQDVALRCDPISGHVSLFWYQQALGQGPEFLTYFQNEAQLDKSGLPSDRFFAERPEGSVSTLKIQRTQQEDSAVYLCASSFRDFEEAQYFGPGTRLLVL.

This clonotype has ten or more counts. The V and J genes are TRBV29-1 and TRBJ2-5; D possibly corresponds to TRBD2 (5 bases). This CDR3 is 15 amino acids long. CDR1 and CDR2 from the germline V gene are SQVTM and ANQGSEA. V was shortened by 0 bases and J by 3 bases, with 14 bases between the two germline ends. The DNA of the CDR3 is TGCAGCGTTGAAGATGCAACTAAGGGAGAAGAGACCCAGTACTTC. This sequence encodes CSVEDATKGEETQYF.

This clonotype has a count of ten or more. The chain links TRBV30 to TRBJ1-6; D is perhaps TRBD1 (5 bases). Per the germline V gene, CDR1 is GTSNPN and CDR2 is SVGIG (reference sequence). CDR3 length: 14 residues. The ends were cut back, 5 bases at V and 4 bases at J, with 12 bases in the middle. Here the CDR3 DNA reads TGTGCCTGGCAACAGGAGGGGTATAATTCACCCCTCCACTTT. Translated, it gives CAWQQEGYNSPLHF. Full variable domain (missing parts from reference TRBV30 and TRBJ1-6): SQTIHQWPATLVQPVGSPLSLECTVEGTSNPNLYWYRQAAGRGLQLLFYSVGIGQISSEVPQNLSASRPQDRQFILSSKKLLLSDSGFYLCAWQQEGYNSPLHFGNGTRLTVT.

This clonotype was recorded at least ten times. The chain has TRBV20-1 and TRBJ2-1; 12 bases are shared with TRBD2. The CDR3 length is 15 residues. Germline CDR1 reads DFQATT; CDR2 reads SNEGSKA (reference sequence). J was trimmed by 6 bases and V by 0 bases; bases with no gene match: 3. CDR3 bases: TGCAGTGCTAGAGATGCTAGCGGGGGGGCCAATGAGCAGTTCTTC. This codes for CSARDASGGANEQFF.